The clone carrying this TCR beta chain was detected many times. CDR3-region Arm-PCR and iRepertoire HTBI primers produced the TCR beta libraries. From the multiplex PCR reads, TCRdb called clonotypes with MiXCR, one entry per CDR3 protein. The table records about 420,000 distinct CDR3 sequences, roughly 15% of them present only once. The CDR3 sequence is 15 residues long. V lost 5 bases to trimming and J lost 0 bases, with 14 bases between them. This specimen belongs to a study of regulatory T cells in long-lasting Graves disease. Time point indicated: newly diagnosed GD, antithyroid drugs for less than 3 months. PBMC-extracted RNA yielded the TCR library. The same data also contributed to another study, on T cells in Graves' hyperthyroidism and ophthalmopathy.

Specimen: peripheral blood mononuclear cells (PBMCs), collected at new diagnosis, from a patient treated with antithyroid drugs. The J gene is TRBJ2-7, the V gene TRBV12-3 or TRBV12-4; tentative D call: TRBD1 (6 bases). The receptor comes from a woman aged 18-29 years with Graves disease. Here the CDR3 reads CASSEQGLSSYEQYF. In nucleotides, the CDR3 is TGTGCCAGCAGTGAACAGGGCTTAAGCTCCTACGAGCAGTACTTC.